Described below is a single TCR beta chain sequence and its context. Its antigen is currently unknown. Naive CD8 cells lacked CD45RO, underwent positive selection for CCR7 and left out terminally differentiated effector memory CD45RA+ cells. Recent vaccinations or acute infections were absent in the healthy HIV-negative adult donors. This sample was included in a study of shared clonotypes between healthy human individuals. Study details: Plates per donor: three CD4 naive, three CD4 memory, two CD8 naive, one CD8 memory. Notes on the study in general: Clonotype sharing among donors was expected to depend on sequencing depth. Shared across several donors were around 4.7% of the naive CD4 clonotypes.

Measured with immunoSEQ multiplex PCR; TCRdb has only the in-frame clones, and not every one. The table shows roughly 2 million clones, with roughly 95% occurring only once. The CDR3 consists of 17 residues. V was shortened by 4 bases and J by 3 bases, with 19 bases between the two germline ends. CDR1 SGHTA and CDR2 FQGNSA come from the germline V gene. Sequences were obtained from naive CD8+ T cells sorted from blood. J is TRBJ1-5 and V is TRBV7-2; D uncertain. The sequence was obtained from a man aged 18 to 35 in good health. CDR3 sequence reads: CASSSQTAYSLNQPQHF. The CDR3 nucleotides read TGTGCCAGCAGCTCTCAAACCGCTTACAGCCTCAATCAGCCCCAGCATTTT.